The 21 T cell receptor beta chains below come from one sample, sequenced in a study of CD8+CD57+ T cells in acquired aplastic anemia. Genomic DNA acted as the template from which TCR beta VDJ combination and CDR3 sequence profiling were carried out. One entry per CDR3 protein results from TCRdb running MiXCR on the reads. This sample has around 230,000 distinct CDR3 sequences, with approximately 60% found just once. Sequenced: sorted CD4+, CD8+, or CD8+CD57+ T cells (not recorded which) from PBMCs. These receptors all stem from a human donor in good health.

The chain employs TRBV20-1 and TRBJ1-6, with D uncertain. V was cut by 5 bases and J by 5 bases, with 10 bases left in between. Germline V lookup: CDR1 DFQATT, CDR2 SNEGSKA (reference sequence). This CDR3 comprises 13 residues. The CDR3 spells CSAYMDHNSPLHF. Here the CDR3 DNA reads TGCAGTGCTTATATGGACCATAATTCACCCCTCCACTTT.

The CDR3 loop is CASSYSANRGGLNTQYF. In DNA, the CDR3 is TGTGCCAGCAGTTACTCGGCGAACCGTGGGGGTCTGAATACGCAGTATTTT. This chain uses TRBV6-5 with TRBJ2-3, with D perhaps assigned TRBD1 or TRBD2 (5 bases each). With 0 bases removed from V and 7 bases from J, the gap between germline ends came to 20 bases. Germline CDR1 reads MNHEY; CDR2 reads SVGAGI. This CDR3 is built from 17 residues.

This clonotype was counted many times. The chain has TRBV5-5 and TRBJ2-7, with a possible D match to TRBD1 (5 bases). The V gene lost 0 bases and the J gene lost 2 bases, with 9 bases spanning the gap. Germline V CDR1 and CDR2: SGHKS, YYEKEE (reference sequence). CDR3 length equals 14 residues. DNA for the CDR3: TGTGCCAGCAGCTTGGCGGCAGGGACCTACGAGCAGTACTTC. This sequence encodes CASSLAAGTYEQYF.

The chain is built from TRBV6-1 and TRBJ2-5; tentative D call: TRBD2 (6 bases). The V end lost 5 bases, the J end lost 7 bases, and 8 bases lay between the germline ends. The CDR3 covers 11 residues. Germline values: CDR1 MNHNS, CDR2 SASEGT. The CDR3, as DNA: TGTGCCAGCAGTTCGGAGGGGACCCAGTACTTC. This sequence encodes CASSSEGTQYF.

As regards this clonotype: A much bigger clone sits one base away, suggesting this may be a read error. Without the conserved terminal phenylalanine or tryptophan, this CDR3 likely stems from a read error. The chain combines TRBV10-3 with TRBJ1-1; D not resolved. Germline V CDR1 and CDR2: ENHRY, SYGVKD. The CDR3 loop spans 12 amino acids. The CDR3 sequence: CASSYGFAEAFL. The DNA of the CDR3 is TGTGCCAGCAGTTACGGCTTTGCTGAAGCTTTCCTT.

CDR3 DNA: TGTGCCAGCTTTGACATCAACTACGAGCAGTACTTC. Protein product: CASFDINYEQYF. The J gene is TRBJ2-7, the V gene TRBV2; D not certain. V gave up 8 bases and J gave up 3 bases, with 11 bases separating them. The CDR3 is 12 amino acids. Germline CDR1 SNHLY, CDR2 FYNNEI.

The V call is TRBV2, the J call TRBJ1-2, with 9 positions matching TRBD1. Trimming at V came to 5 bases and at J to 4 bases, leaving 14 bases not matched to a gene. The CDR3 is made up of 17 amino acids. Looked up from germline, CDR1 is SNHLY and CDR2 is FYNNEI. CDR3 residues: CASSSLDRGSLIYGYTF. DNA for the CDR3: TGTGCCAGCAGTTCCCTCGACAGGGGGTCGTTGATCTATGGCTACACCTTC.

The chain uses TRBV7-3 and TRBJ1-1, with a tentative D call TRBD1 (5 bases). CDR1 is SGHTA, CDR2 FQGTGA, per germline. V was cut by 6 bases and J by 3 bases, with 11 bases left in between. The CDR3 loop spans 13 amino acids. CDR3: CASRSGVDTEAFF. In nucleotides, the CDR3 is TGTGCCAGCAGGTCGGGGGTTGACACTGAAGCTTTCTTT.

This clonotype came up many times. This sequence joins TRBV6-5 and TRBJ2-1; no clear D gene. Germline V gene sequence: CDR1 MNHEY, CDR2 SVGAGI. CDR3 length: 12 residues. V gave up 6 bases and J gave up 4 bases, with 7 bases separating them. CDR3 residues: CASSTAYNEQFF. DNA of the CDR3: TGTGCCAGCAGCACTGCGTACAATGAGCAGTTCTTC.

By sample fraction, this clonotype is medium-sized. This rearrangement joins TRBV6-4 to TRBJ1-1, with no clear D. Germline-derived CDR1 and CDR2 are MRHNA and SNTAGT. The CDR3 is 13 amino acids. With 5 bases removed from V and 1 base from J, the gap between germline ends came to 8 bases. In nucleotides, the CDR3 is TGTGCCAGCAGTCGGGAATCGAACACTGAAGCTTTCTTT. Translated: CASSRESNTEAFF.

This clonotype came up many times. The DNA for the CDR3 is TGTGCCAGCAGCTCGGCGGGGGGCGCTTTCTACGAGCAGTACTTC. This codes for CASSSAGGAFYEQYF. The rearrangement joins TRBV7-2 to TRBJ2-7; 8 positions match TRBD2. Unmatched junction bases numbered 8, after V lost 4 bases and J lost 3 bases. CDR1 is SGHTA, CDR2 FQGNSA, per germline. The CDR3 totals 15 residues.

This clonotype was observed at least ten times. The chain links TRBV4-3 to TRBJ1-5; tentatively, D is TRBD1 (5 bases). This CDR3 comprises 15 residues. V lost 4 bases and J 6 bases, leaving 16 bases between the germline ends. Germline CDR1 is LGHNA and CDR2 is YSLEER. CDR3 in amino acids: CASSPNLGGSQPQHF. The CDR3 bases are TGCGCCAGCAGCCCGAATCTGGGGGGGAGTCAGCCCCAGCATTTT.

This clonotype was counted between two and nine times. The J gene is TRBJ2-3, the V gene TRBV4-1; D might be TRBD2 (5 bases). Germline CDR1 reads MGHRA; CDR2 reads YSYEKL. Trimming took 3 bases from V and 8 from J, leaving 15 bases between them. This CDR3 has 14 amino acids. CDR3 loop: CASSQDLNTGTQYF. In DNA form, the CDR3 reads TGCGCCAGCAGCCAGGACTTGAACACCGGTACGCAGTATTTT.

This clonotype occurred many times. The chain links TRBV29-1 to TRBJ1-1; tentatively, D is TRBD1 (6 bases). The CDR3 has 16 amino acids. Looked up from germline, CDR1 is SQVTM and CDR2 is ANQGSEA. V dropped 4 bases and J dropped 1 base, with 19 bases sitting between them. The CDR3 nucleotides read TGCAGCGTTGCCAAACATCGGGGACAAGGGAACACTGAAGCTTTCTTT. Translating it yields CSVAKHRGQGNTEAFF.

The V call is TRBV11-2, the J call TRBJ1-5; D is possibly TRBD1 (6 bases). Trimming took 5 bases from V and 6 from J, leaving 20 bases between them. The CDR3 consists of 16 residues. The germline V gene encodes CDR1 SGHAT and CDR2 FQNNGV. CDR3 sequence (DNA): TGTGCCAGCAGCCCAGAGGGGGGGGCCAGTGTTCAGCCCCAGCATTTT. Protein: CASSPEGGASVQPQHF.

This chain uses TRBV9 with TRBJ1-1, with D perhaps matching TRBD1 (5 bases). Trimming removed 0 bases at V and 2 bases at J, with 14 bases between. Looked up from germline, CDR1 is SGDLS and CDR2 is YYNGEE. There are 16 residues in the CDR3. CDR3 nucleotide sequence: TGTGCCAGCAGCGTAGGCAGGGACGGGGGAAACACTGAAGCTTTCTTT. The encoded protein is CASSVGRDGGNTEAFF.

This clonotype is judged large. The J gene is TRBJ2-5, the V gene TRBV15; perhaps TRBD1 as D (6 bases). This CDR3 is built from 16 residues. Trimming cost V 4 bases and J 2 bases, with 17 bases left between them. In germline, CDR1 is LNHNV, CDR2 YYDKDF (reference sequence). The CDR3 sequence: CATSTGTWTEQETQYF. DNA of the CDR3: TGTGCCACCAGCACGGGCACATGGACAGAGCAAGAGACCCAGTACTTC.

The rearrangement joins TRBV4-2 to TRBJ2-7; D is perhaps TRBD2 (6 bases). CDR1 is LGHNA and CDR2 is YNFKEQ in the germline V gene. V lost 1 base and J lost 0, with 19 bases in between. The CDR3 consists of 18 residues. The CDR3 is CASSQGSRPGVGSYEQYF. The DNA for the CDR3 is TGTGCCAGCAGCCAAGGTTCGAGGCCGGGGGTTGGCTCCTACGAGCAGTACTTC.

This clonotype was seen repeatedly, ten times or more. This chain uses TRBV24-1 with TRBJ1-2, with D perhaps matching TRBD1 (5 bases). V gave up 2 bases and J gave up 2 bases, with 14 bases separating them. The CDR3 spans 16 residues. Germline V gene lookup returns CDR1 KGHDR and CDR2 SFDVKD. The CDR3 nucleotides read TGTGCCACCAGTGATTCTGTGAGGGACGGGAACTATGGCTACACCTTC. This encodes CATSDSVRDGNYGYTF.

The J gene is TRBJ2-5, the V gene TRBV10-2, with 7 bases aligning to TRBD2. With 6 bases clipped from V and 5 bases from J, the junction kept 3 bases outside the gene matches. CDR1 and CDR2 from the germline V gene are WSHSY and SAAADI. The CDR3 loop spans 12 amino acids. CDR3 DNA: TGCGCCAGCAGAGGACTAGAGGAGACCCAGTACTTC. Protein sequence: CASRGLEETQYF.

This clonotype turned up a few times. This chain links TRBV7-3 with TRBJ2-5; D might be TRBD2 (7 bases). The length of the CDR3 is 17 residues. With 1 base removed from V and 2 bases from J, the gap between germline ends came to 17 bases. The V gene's germline CDR1 is SGHTA and CDR2 FQGTGA. The CDR3 nucleotides read TGTGCCAGCAGCTTAAGCTTTGGAGGGAGGGGGCAAGAGACCCAGTACTTC. It specifies CASSLSFGGRGQETQYF.